These 19 T cell receptor beta chains were sequenced from one sample in a study of CD8+CD57+ T cells in acquired aplastic anemia. Genomic DNA, serving as template, underwent TCR beta VDJ and CDR3 profiling. From the reads, TCRdb called clonotypes with MiXCR, one entry per CDR3 protein. The repertoire consists of around 130,000 distinct CDR3 sequences, with under 65% occurring once and the leading ten covering under 35%. All sequencing subjects had displayed CD8+CD57+ cell expansion on flow cytometry. The sample taken for sequencing was sorted CD4+, CD8+, or CD8+CD57+ T cells (not recorded which) from PBMCs. These receptors originate from a human donor with aplastic anemia.

This chain links TRBV7-2 with TRBJ2-7, with D unclear. The V end was cut by 2 bases, the J end by 2 bases, with 7 bases between. Germline-derived CDR1 and CDR2 are SGHTA and FQGNSA. CDR3 length: 13 residues. CDR3 coding DNA: TGTGCCAGCAGCTTACAACTGACCTACGAGCAGTACTTC. Amino acids: CASSLQLTYEQYF.

The rearrangement links TRBV20-1 to TRBJ1-3, with D unclear. Germline CDR1 and CDR2: DFQATT and SNEGSKA (reference sequence). The V end was cut by 4 bases, the J end by 4 bases, with 5 bases between. The CDR3 contains 11 residues. The CDR3 DNA follows: TGCAGTGCTATCAGCGGAAACACCATATATTTT. This sequence encodes CSAISGNTIYF.

This chain connects TRBV29-1 to TRBJ2-1; the D gene is possibly TRBD2 (7 bases). V lost 3 bases and J 6 bases, leaving 12 bases between the germline ends. CDR1 and CDR2 from the germline V gene are SQVTM and ANQGSEA. The CDR3 is 13 amino acids. Written as DNA, the CDR3 is TGCAGCGTTGAGGGGGGGCGGAGCAATGAGCAGTTCTTC. This encodes CSVEGGRSNEQFF.

This clonotype has a handful of counts. V gene TRBV27 combines with J gene TRBJ2-7, with unresolved D. The CDR3 sequence is 15 residues long. The V gene lost 0 bases and the J gene lost 3 bases, with 12 bases spanning the gap. Germline assignment: CDR1 MNHEY and CDR2 SMNVEV (reference sequence). DNA of the CDR3: TGTGCCAGCAGTTTATCAGGGTCTGTTCTCTACGAGCAGTACTTC. Translating gives CASSLSGSVLYEQYF.

This clonotype is categorized as large. The V call is TRBV7-9, the J call TRBJ1-4; no reliable D call. Germline-derived CDR1 and CDR2 are SEHNR and FQNEAQ (reference sequence). The germline V and J ends were trimmed by 6 bases and 6 bases, with 11 bases remaining between them. The CDR3 runs to 13 residues. CDR3 in amino acids: CASRWGEDEKLFF. CDR3 DNA sequence: TGTGCCAGCAGGTGGGGAGAAGATGAAAAACTGTTTTTT.

This rearrangement joins TRBV7-7 to TRBJ2-5; 7 positions match TRBD2. Germline lookup yields CDR1 SSHAT and CDR2 FNYEAQ (reference sequence). Trimming cost V 1 base and J 2 bases; bases outside gene matches: 7. This CDR3 comprises 16 residues. DNA of the CDR3: TGTGCCAGCAGCTTAGACCCTCCCGGGGGGCAAGAGACCCAGTACTTC. Translated, it gives CASSLDPPGGQETQYF.

The V call is TRBV7-9, the J call TRBJ1-5; tentatively, D is TRBD1 (5 bases). The CDR3 is 13 amino acids. Trimming removed 5 bases at V and 4 bases at J, with 9 bases between. Germline-derived CDR1 and CDR2 are SEHNR and FQNEAQ (reference sequence). The CDR3 protein is CASSTRVNQPQHF. CDR3 DNA sequence: TGTGCCAGCAGCACCAGGGTTAATCAGCCCCAGCATTTT.

This clonotype was recorded many times. DNA for the CDR3: TGTGCCAGCAGCTCCCGACTAGTAGACAATGAGCAGTTCTTC. Translated: CASSSRLVDNEQFF. The rearrangement links TRBV9 to TRBJ2-1; tentative D call: TRBD2 (6 bases). Between the trimmed V and J ends, which lost 4 bases and 5 bases, there was a span of 13 bases. The CDR3 spans 14 residues. Germline loops: CDR1 SGDLS, CDR2 YYNGEE.

The chain employs TRBV12-3 or TRBV12-4 and TRBJ1-5; the match to TRBD1 covers 10 bases. V shed 8 bases, J shed 7 bases, and the junction held 5 bases outside the gene matches. The CDR3 sequence is 13 residues long. CDR3 bases: TGTGCCAGCCGTACGGGACAGGGGCAGCCCCAGCATTTT. Protein sequence: CASRTGQGQPQHF.

The rearrangement joins TRBV20-1 to TRBJ2-7; TRBD1 matches at 7 bases. J lost 2 bases, V lost 4 bases, and 8 bases had no gene match. Germline loops: CDR1 DFQATT, CDR2 SNEGSKA (reference sequence). CDR3 length: 14 residues. CDR3 sequence: CSATIRGTPYEQYF. In nucleotides, the CDR3 is TGCAGTGCTACCATCAGGGGGACCCCCTACGAGCAGTACTTC.

This clonotype was seen many times. The J gene is TRBJ2-7, the V gene TRBV11-2; maybe TRBD2 (6 bases). The CDR3 has 16 residues. V lost 0 bases, J lost 1 base, and 13 bases lay in between. Germline assignment: CDR1 SGHAT and CDR2 FQNNGV. CDR3 nucleotide sequence: TGTGCCAGCAGCTTAGAGGGAAACGGGGGATCCTACGAGCAGTACTTC. This codes for CASSLEGNGGSYEQYF. The full variable domain, with the rest looked up from reference TRBV11-2 and TRBJ2-7, is EAGVAQSPRYKIIEKRQSVAFWCNPISGHATLYWYQQILGQGPKLLIQFQNNGVVDDSQLPKDRFSAERLKGVDSTLKIQPAKLEDSAVYLCASSLEGNGGSYEQYFGPGTRLTVT.

The V and J genes are TRBV24-1 and TRBJ2-1, with 13 bases identical to TRBD2. V shed 4 bases, J shed 0 bases, and the junction held 2 bases outside the gene matches. CDR1 KGHDR and CDR2 SFDVKD come from the germline V gene. CDR3 length: 17 residues. The CDR3 reads CATSDRTSGSSYNEQFF. The CDR3, as DNA: TGTGCCACCAGTGACCGGACTAGCGGGAGCTCCTACAATGAGCAGTTCTTC.

Here the CDR3 DNA reads TGTGCCAGCAGCTTAGGCAATACCTCACCCCTCCACTTT. Translated, it gives CASSLGNTSPLHF. The V gene is TRBV7-6, the J gene TRBJ1-6; no clear D. V was clipped by 1 base and J by 10 bases, with 8 bases between them. The CDR3 totals 13 residues. Germline CDR1 SGHVS, CDR2 FNYEAQ.

This sequence joins TRBV19 and TRBJ2-7; TRBD1 matches at 9 bases. Trimming removed 1 base from V and 2 bases from J; junction bases left unmatched: 6. This CDR3 contains 16 residues. Germline V gene sequence: CDR1 LNHDA, CDR2 SQIVND (reference sequence). In nucleotides, the CDR3 is TGTGCCAGTAGTATAGCTGGGACAGGGTCTCCCTACGAGCAGTACTTC. Translation gives CASSIAGTGSPYEQYF.

This clonotype was counted at least ten times. As DNA, the CDR3 is TGTGCCAGCAGTTTAAGTGGGGGGTCCTATAATTCACCCCTCCACTTT. Amino acids: CASSLSGGSYNSPLHF. The rearrangement joins TRBV12-3 or TRBV12-4 to TRBJ1-6, with D perhaps TRBD1 (5 bases). The V end was cut by 2 bases, the J end by 1 base, with 9 bases between. The CDR3 has 16 residues.

In DNA, the CDR3 is TGCAGCTTGGCGGGCAGGGACTACGAAGCTTTCTTT. This gives the protein CSLAGRDYEAFF. This sequence joins TRBV29-1 and TRBJ1-1; tentative D call: TRBD1 (5 bases). CDR1 SQVTM and CDR2 ANQGSEA come from the germline V gene. Between the trimmed V and J ends, which lost 8 bases and 8 bases, there was a span of 18 bases. The length of the CDR3 is 12 residues.

The rearrangement uses TRBV20-1 and TRBJ2-1; the D is unclear. Trimming took 3 bases from V and 5 from J, leaving 17 bases between them. The germline CDR1 and CDR2 sequences are DFQATT and SNEGSKA (reference sequence). The CDR3 runs 15 residues. The CDR3 here is CSASPIRLGNNEQFF. CDR3 bases: TGCAGTGCTAGTCCTATCCGACTGGGAAACAATGAGCAGTTCTTC.

In this sample, this clonotype turned up a few times. The chain combines TRBV20-1 with TRBJ2-7, with D possibly matching TRBD2 (5 bases). Trimming left V 6 bases short and J 2 bases short, with 14 bases between. This CDR3 contains 13 residues. CDR1 and CDR2 from the germline V gene are DFQATT and SNEGSKA (reference sequence). CDR3 residues: CSARSPGTYEQYF. DNA of the CDR3: TGCAGTGCCCGAAGCCCGGGGACCTACGAGCAGTACTTC.

The chain carries TRBV11-2 and TRBJ2-7, with TRBD2 identical over 11 bases. This CDR3 is 20 amino acids long. In germline, CDR1 is SGHAT, CDR2 FQNNGV. V dropped 0 bases and J dropped 2; count of bases not matched to a gene: 15. CDR3 protein: CASSLDGLAGGGYPAYEQYF. CDR3 in DNA: TGTGCCAGCAGCTTAGATGGCCTAGCGGGAGGTGGGTATCCTGCCTACGAGCAGTACTTC.